This is a list of T cell receptor beta chains from one sample in a study of blood T cell repertoires in COVID-19. Method: immunoSEQ multiplex PCR; TCRdb's copy keeps in-frame clones and lacks some. The sample yields 200,000 to 250,000 clones, more than 75% seen once. Sequenced sample: peripheral blood. The receptors derive from a woman in her sixties or seventies with COVID-19, enrolled during active disease. CDR3s include the opening cysteine and the closing phenylalanine or tryptophan. The D gene is left open where the match is weak. Size values are once, few and many counts, or a class for expanded clones, and some rows have none.

j_gene: TRBJ1-5; v_gene: TRBV7-2; d_gene: -; abundance: -; CDR3nt: TGTGCCAGCAGCTTTGGGGGGGATCAGCCCCAGCATTTT; CDR3aa: CASSFGGDQPQHF
j_gene: TRBJ2-1; v_gene: TRBV5-1; d_gene: -; abundance: once; CDR3nt: TGCGCCAGCAGCCCGGACACTTACAATGAGCAGTTCTTC; CDR3aa: CASSPDTYNEQFF
j_gene: TRBJ2-7; v_gene: TRBV5-1; d_gene: TRBD2; abundance: once; CDR3nt: TGCGCCAGCAGCTCCTTGAGCGGGACCCACTACGAGCAGTACTTC; CDR3aa: CASSSLSGTHYEQYF
j_gene: TRBJ2-2; v_gene: TRBV19; d_gene: -; abundance: once; CDR3nt: TGTGCCACCCCGGTGGCCGGGGAGCTGTTTTTT; CDR3aa: CATPVAGELFF
j_gene: TRBJ2-7; v_gene: TRBV19; d_gene: -; abundance: -; CDR3nt: TGTGCCAGTAGTATGCAACAGGGTTTGGAGCAGTACTTC; CDR3aa: CASSMQQGLEQYF
j_gene: TRBJ2-5; v_gene: TRBV6-6; d_gene: -; abundance: -; CDR3nt: TGTGCCAGCAGTTACGGACCGCAGGGGACCCAGTACTTC; CDR3aa: CASSYGPQGTQYF
j_gene: TRBJ1-2; v_gene: TRBV9; d_gene: -; abundance: few; CDR3nt: TGTGCCAGCAGCGTCACGGGACGGGGGTCCTATGGCTACACCTTC; CDR3aa: CASSVTGRGSYGYTF
j_gene: TRBJ2-7; v_gene: TRBV7-2; d_gene: -; abundance: -; CDR3nt: TGTGCCAGCAGCTCTCTAGCGCTAGCCTACGAGCAGTACTTC; CDR3aa: CASSSLALAYEQYF
j_gene: TRBJ1-6; v_gene: TRBV5-1; d_gene: TRBD1; abundance: once; CDR3nt: TGCGCCAGCAGCTTGGGTGACAGGGGGAATTCACCCCTCCACTTT; CDR3aa: CASSLGDRGNSPLHF
j_gene: TRBJ1-1; v_gene: TRBV5-1; d_gene: -; abundance: few; CDR3nt: TGCGCCAGCAGCTTGACAGGCTCGAACACTGAAGCTTTCTTT; CDR3aa: CASSLTGSNTEAFF
j_gene: TRBJ2-5; v_gene: TRBV11-3; d_gene: -; abundance: -; CDR3nt: TGTGCCAGCAGCTTATCCGTACAAGAGACCCAGTACTTC; CDR3aa: CASSLSVQETQYF
j_gene: TRBJ1-1; v_gene: TRBV20-1; d_gene: -; abundance: -; CDR3nt: TGCAGTGCTATACCGCGAGAAGCTTTCTTT; CDR3aa: CSAIPREAFF
j_gene: TRBJ2-3; v_gene: TRBV19; d_gene: -; abundance: -; CDR3nt: TGTGCCAGTAGTAGGGGCGGTTTAGGGGCAGATACGCAGTATTTT; CDR3aa: CASSRGGLGADTQYF
j_gene: TRBJ2-2; v_gene: TRBV7-2; d_gene: TRBD2; abundance: -; CDR3nt: TGTGCCTTGGGCGGGAGGAATACCCCCGGGGAGCTGTTTTTT; CDR3aa: CALGGRNTPGELFF
j_gene: TRBJ1-4; v_gene: TRBV7-9; d_gene: -; abundance: -; CDR3nt: TGTGCCAGCAGCTTGCCAAACACCGAAAAACTGTTTTTT; CDR3aa: CASSLPNTEKLFF